This TCR beta chain was found in a study of cytomegalovirus exposure and HLA in healthy donors. Whole-study findings and limits: A later analysis by the authors found several of the most significant clusters apparently linked to common viral pathogens. The study dropped some indistinguishable V segments, TRBV6-2 and TRBV6-3 among them.

As to this clone: Its target is not known.

PCR was performed using 60 Vbeta and 13 Jbeta primers. Some clones are missing from TCRdb's copy, which holds only in-frame ones; the method was immunoSEQ multiplex PCR. The sample has about 160,000 clones, approximately 80% seen once. The germline CDR1 and CDR2 sequences are SGHTA and FQGNSA. Between the trimmed V and J ends, which lost 2 bases and 6 bases, there was a span of 13 bases. CDR3 size: 14 residues. V is TRBV7-2 and J is TRBJ1-2, with D possibly being TRBD1 (6 bases). Sequenced input: PBMCs. The receptor was isolated from a woman between 18 and 29 years old in good health and CMV-seronegative. The CDR3 region has the DNA TGTGCCAGCAGCTTAAGGGGGGAGGGGGATGGCTACACCTTC. This translates into CASSLRGEGDGYTF.